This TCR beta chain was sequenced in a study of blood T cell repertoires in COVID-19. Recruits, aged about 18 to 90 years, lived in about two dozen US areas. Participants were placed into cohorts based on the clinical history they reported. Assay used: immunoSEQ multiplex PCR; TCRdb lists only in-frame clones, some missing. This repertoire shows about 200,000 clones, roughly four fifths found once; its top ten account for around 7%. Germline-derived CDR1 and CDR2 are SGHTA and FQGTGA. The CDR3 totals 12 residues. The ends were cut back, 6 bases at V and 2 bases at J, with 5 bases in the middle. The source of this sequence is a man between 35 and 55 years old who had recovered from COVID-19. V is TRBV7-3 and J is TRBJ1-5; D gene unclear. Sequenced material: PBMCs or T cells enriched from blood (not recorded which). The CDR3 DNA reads TGTGCCAGCAGTACAGGCAATCAGCCCCAGCATTTT. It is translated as CASSTGNQPQHF.